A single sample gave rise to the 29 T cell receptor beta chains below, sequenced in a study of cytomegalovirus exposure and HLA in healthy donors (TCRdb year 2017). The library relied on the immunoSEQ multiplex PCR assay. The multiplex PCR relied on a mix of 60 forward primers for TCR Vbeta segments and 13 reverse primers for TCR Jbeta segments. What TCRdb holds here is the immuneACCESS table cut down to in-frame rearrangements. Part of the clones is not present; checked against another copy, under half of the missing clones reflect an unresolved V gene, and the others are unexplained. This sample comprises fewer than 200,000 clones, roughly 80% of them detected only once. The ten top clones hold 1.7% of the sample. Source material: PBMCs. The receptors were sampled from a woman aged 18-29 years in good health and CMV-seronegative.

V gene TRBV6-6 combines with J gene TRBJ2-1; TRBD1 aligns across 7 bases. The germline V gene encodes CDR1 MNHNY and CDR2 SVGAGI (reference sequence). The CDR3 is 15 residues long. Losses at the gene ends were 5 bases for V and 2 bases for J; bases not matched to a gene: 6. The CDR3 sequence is CASSLPGQPYNEQFF. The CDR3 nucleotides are TGTGCCAGCAGTCTACCGGGACAGCCCTACAATGAGCAGTTCTTC.

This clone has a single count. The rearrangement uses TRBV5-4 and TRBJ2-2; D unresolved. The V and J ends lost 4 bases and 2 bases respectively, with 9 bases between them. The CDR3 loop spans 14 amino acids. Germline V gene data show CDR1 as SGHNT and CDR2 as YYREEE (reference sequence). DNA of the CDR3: TGTGCCAGCAGCGAATACATCAACACCGGGGAGCTGTTTTTT. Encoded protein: CASSEYINTGELFF.

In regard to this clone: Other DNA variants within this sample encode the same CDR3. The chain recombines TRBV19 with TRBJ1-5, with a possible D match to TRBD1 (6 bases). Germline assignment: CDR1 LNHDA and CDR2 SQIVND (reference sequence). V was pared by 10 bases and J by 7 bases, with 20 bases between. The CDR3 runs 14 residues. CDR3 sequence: CATVQRGANQPQHF. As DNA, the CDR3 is TGTGCCACCGTACAACGGGGGGCCAACCAGCCCCAGCATTTT.

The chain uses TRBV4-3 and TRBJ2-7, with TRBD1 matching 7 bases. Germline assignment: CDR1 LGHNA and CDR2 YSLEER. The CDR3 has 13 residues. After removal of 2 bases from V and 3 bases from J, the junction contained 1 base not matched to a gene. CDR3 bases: TGCGCCAGCAGCCAATACAGGGGCTACGAGCAGTACGTC. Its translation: CASSQYRGYEQYV.

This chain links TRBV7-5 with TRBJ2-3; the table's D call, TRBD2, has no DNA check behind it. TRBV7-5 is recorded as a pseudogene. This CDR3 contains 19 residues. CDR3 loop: CARSLDPGWGGSGTDTQYF. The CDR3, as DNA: TGTGCCAGAAGCTTAGATCCGGGTTGGGGCGGGAGCGGCACAGATACGCAGTATTTT.

The CDR3: CASSLNAGYEQYV. The DNA for the CDR3 is TGTGCCAGCAGCTTAAACGCGGGATACGAGCAGTACGTC. The J gene is TRBJ2-7, the V gene TRBV7-9; TRBD2 might be the D (6 bases). CDR1 and CDR2 from the germline V gene are SEHNR and FQNEAQ (reference sequence). This CDR3 contains 13 residues. Trimming removed 2 bases at V and 4 bases at J, with 9 bases between.

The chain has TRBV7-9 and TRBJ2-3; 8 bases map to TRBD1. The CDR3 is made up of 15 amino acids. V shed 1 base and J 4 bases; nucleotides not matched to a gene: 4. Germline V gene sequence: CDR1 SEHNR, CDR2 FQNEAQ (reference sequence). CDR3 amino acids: CASSLEQGGADTQYF. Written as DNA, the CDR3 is TGTGCCAGCAGCTTAGAACAGGGGGGCGCAGATACGCAGTATTTT.

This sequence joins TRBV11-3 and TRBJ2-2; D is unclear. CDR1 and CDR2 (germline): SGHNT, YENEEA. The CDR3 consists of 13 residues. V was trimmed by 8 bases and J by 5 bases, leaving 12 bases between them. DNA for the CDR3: TGTGCCAGCGGTAGAGAGGTTACCGGGGAGCTGTTTTTT. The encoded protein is CASGREVTGELFF. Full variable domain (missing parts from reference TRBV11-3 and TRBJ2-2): EAGVVQSPRYKIIEKKQPVAFWCNPISGHNTLYWYLQNLGQGPELLIRYENEEAVDDSQLPKDRFSAERLKGVDSTLKIQPAELGDSAVYLCASGREVTGELFFGEGSRLTVL.

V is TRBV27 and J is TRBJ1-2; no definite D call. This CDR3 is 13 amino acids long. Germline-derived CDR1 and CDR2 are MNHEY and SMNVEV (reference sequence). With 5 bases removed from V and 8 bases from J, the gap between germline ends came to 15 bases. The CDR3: CASSPAGLMGYTF. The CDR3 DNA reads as TGTGCCAGCAGTCCGGCGGGCCTTATGGGCTACACCTTC.

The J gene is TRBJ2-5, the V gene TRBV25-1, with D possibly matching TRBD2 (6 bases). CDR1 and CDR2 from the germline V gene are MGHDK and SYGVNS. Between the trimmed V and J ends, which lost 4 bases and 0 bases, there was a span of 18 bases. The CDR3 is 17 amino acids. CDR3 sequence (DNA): TGTGCCAGCAGTGCTAAATGGACTGGGGGGTACCAAGAGACCCAGTACTTC. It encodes CASSAKWTGGYQETQYF.

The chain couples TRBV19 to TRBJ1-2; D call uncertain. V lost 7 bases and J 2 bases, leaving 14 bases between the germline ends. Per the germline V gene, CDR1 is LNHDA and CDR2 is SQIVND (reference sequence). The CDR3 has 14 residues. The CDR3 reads CASNAHSRNYGYTF. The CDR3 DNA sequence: TGTGCCAGTAACGCCCACAGCAGGAACTATGGCTACACCTTC.

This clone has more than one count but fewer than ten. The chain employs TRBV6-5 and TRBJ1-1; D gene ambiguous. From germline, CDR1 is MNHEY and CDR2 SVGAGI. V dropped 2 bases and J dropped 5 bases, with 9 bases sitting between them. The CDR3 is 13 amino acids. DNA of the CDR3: TGTGCCAGCAGTTACGCGCTAGTAACTGAAGCTTTCTTT. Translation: CASSYALVTEAFF.

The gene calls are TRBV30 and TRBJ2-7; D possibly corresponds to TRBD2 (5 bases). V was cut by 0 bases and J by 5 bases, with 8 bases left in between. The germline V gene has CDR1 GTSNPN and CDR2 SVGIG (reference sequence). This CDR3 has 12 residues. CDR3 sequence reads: CAWSVLADEQYF. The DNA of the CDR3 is TGTGCCTGGAGTGTTCTAGCCGACGAGCAGTACTTC.

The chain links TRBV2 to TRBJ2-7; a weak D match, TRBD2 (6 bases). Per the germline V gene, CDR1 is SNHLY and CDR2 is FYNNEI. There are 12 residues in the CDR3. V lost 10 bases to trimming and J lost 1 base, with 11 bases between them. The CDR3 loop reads CATLGGSYEQYF. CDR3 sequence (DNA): TGTGCCACCTTGGGGGGTTCCTACGAGCAGTACTTC.

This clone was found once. CDR3 DNA sequence: TGCGCCAGCAGCCCCGACAGGGGCGCCTACAATGAGCAGTTCTTC. Amino acid sequence: CASSPDRGAYNEQFF. The chain carries TRBV4-3 and TRBJ2-1; 8 bases agree with TRBD1. In germline, CDR1 is LGHNA, CDR2 YSLEER. CDR3 size: 15 residues. V was clipped by 4 bases and J by 2 bases; unmatched bases: 4.

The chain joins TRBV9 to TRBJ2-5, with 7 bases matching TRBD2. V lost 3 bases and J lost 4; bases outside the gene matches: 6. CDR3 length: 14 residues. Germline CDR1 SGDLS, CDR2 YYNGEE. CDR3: CASSERSGGETQYF. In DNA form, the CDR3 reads TGTGCCAGCAGCGAGCGGTCGGGGGGAGAGACCCAGTACTTC.

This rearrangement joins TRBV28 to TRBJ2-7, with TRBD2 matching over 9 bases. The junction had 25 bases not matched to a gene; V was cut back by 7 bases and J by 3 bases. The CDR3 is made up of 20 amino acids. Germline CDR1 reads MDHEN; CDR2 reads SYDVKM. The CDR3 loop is CASTSRGGGRAPIPLYEQYF. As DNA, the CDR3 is TGTGCCAGCACCTCCCGCGGCGGCGGGAGGGCCCCAATTCCCCTCTACGAGCAGTACTTC.

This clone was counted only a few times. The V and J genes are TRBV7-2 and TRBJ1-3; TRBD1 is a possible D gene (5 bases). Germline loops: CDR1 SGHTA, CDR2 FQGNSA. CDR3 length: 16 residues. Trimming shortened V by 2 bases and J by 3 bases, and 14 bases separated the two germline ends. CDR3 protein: CASSLMEGFYGNTIYF. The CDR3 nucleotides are TGTGCCAGCAGCTTAATGGAGGGGTTTTATGGAAACACCATATATTTT.

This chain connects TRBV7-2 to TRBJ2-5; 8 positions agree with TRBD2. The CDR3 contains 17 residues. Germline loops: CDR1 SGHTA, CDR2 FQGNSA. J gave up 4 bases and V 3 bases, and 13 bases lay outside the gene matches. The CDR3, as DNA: TGTGCCAGCAGCTTTCCCTCTAGCGGGCCGATCGTAGAGACCCAGTACTTC. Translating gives CASSFPSSGPIVETQYF.

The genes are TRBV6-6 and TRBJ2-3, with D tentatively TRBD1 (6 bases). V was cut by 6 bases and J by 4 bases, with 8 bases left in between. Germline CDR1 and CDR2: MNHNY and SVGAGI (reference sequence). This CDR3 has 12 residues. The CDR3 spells CASRQGADTQYF. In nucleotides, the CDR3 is TGTGCCAGCAGACAGGGAGCAGATACGCAGTATTTT.

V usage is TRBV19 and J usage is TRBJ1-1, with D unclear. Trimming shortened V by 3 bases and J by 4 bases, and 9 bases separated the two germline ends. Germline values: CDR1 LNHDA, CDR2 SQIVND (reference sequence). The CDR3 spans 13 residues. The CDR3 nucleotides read TGTGCCAGTAGTATCGCGTCGAGCACTGAAGCTTTCTTT. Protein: CASSIASSTEAFF.

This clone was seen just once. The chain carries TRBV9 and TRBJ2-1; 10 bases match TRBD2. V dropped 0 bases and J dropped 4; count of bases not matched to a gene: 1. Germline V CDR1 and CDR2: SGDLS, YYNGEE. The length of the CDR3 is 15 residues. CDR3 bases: TGTGCCAGCAGCGTAGGAGCGGGAGGGTACAATGAGCAGTTCTTC. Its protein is CASSVGAGGYNEQFF.

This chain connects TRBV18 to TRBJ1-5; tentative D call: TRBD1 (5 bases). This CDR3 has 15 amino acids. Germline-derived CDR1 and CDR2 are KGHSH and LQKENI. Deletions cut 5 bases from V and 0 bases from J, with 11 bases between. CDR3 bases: TGTGCCAGCTCAGACAGCCCCTATAGCAATCAGCCCCAGCATTTT. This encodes CASSDSPYSNQPQHF.

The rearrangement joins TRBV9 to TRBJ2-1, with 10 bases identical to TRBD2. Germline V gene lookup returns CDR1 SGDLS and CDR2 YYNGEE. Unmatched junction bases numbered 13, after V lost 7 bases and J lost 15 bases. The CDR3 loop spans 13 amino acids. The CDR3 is CASCQMSSGSLFF. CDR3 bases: TGTGCCAGCTGCCAGATGTCTAGCGGGAGTCTGTTCTTC.

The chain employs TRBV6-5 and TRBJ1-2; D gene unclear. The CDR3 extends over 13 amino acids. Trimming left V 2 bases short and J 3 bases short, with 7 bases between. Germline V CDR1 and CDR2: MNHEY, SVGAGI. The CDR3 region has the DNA TGTGCCAGCAGTTACCGCGGTTACTATGGCTACACCTTC. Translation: CASSYRGYYGYTF.

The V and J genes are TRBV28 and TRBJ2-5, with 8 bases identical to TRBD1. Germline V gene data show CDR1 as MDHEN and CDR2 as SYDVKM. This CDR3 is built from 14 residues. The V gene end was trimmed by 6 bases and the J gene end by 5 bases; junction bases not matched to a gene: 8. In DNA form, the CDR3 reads TGTGCCAGCAGGCTGACAGGGGTGGCCGAGACCCAGTACTTC. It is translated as CASRLTGVAETQYF.

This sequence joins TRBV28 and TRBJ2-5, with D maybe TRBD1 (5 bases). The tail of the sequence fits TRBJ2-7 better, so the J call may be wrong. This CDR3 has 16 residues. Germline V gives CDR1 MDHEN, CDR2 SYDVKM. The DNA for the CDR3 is TGTGCCAGCAGTTTATGGGTCCAGGGCAGCTCCTACGAGCAGTACTTC. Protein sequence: CASSLWVQGSSYEQYF.

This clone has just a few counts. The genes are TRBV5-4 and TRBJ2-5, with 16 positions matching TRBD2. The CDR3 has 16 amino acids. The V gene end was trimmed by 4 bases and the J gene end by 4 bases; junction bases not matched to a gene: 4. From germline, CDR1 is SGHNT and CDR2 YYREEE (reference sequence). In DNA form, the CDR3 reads TGTGCCAGCAGCCCGGGACTAGCGGGAGGGCTAGAGACCCAGTACTTC. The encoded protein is CASSPGLAGGLETQYF.

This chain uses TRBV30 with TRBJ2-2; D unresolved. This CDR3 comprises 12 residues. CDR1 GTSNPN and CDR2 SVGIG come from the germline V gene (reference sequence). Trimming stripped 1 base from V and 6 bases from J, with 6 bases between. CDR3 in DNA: TGTGCCTGGAGTGACAATGCCGGGGAGCTGTTTTTT. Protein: CAWSDNAGELFF.